These 18 T cell receptor beta chains were all obtained from the same sample, sequenced in a study of blood T cells in healthy people across ages. Alongside a J-beta primer mix, a sample-barcoded 5' primer served in a second PCR lasting about 6 to 12 cycles. TCRdb itself ran the 5' RACE reads through MiXCR, one entry per CDR3 protein. Among a few hundred thousand distinct CDR3 sequences listed, around a quarter were seen once. A further study also used this sample, focusing on T cells of mothers and their children.

Input material: blood. Receptors originate from a boy aged 2 to 9 in good health.

The chain carries TRBV5-5 and TRBJ2-2; D perhaps matches TRBD1 (6 bases). The germline CDR1 and CDR2 sequences are SGHKS and YYEKEE (reference sequence). The CDR3 loop spans 15 amino acids. V lost 0 bases to trimming and J lost 4 bases, with 10 bases between them. The CDR3 sequence is CASSLVQTGTGELFF. DNA of the CDR3: TGTGCCAGCAGCTTGGTTCAGACAGGCACCGGGGAGCTGTTTTTT.

This clonotype was picked up a small number of times. The chain has TRBV27 and TRBJ2-5, with 7 bases identical to TRBD1. Germline loops: CDR1 MNHEY, CDR2 SMNVEV (reference sequence). Trimming at V came to 0 bases and at J to 2 bases, leaving 3 bases not matched to a gene. The CDR3 length is 15 residues. This CDR3 is CASSLSMGQQETQYF. The CDR3 DNA reads TGTGCCAGCAGTTTATCCATGGGACAGCAAGAGACCCAGTACTTC.

The chain has TRBV20-1 and TRBJ2-5; 13 bases align to TRBD2. CDR1 DFQATT and CDR2 SNEGSKA come from the germline V gene (reference sequence). This CDR3 region has 16 residues. The junction had 3 bases not matched to a gene; V was cut back by 0 bases and J by 2 bases. The CDR3 region has the DNA TGCAGTGCTAGAGACGGACTAGCGGGGGAACAAGAGACCCAGTACTTC. Translated, it gives CSARDGLAGEQETQYF.

This sequence joins TRBV30 and TRBJ1-4; D is possibly TRBD1 (5 bases). The CDR3 runs to 13 residues. The germline V gene encodes CDR1 GTSNPN and CDR2 SVGIG (reference sequence). Trimming removed 8 bases at V and 8 bases at J, with 18 bases between. CDR3 nucleotide sequence: TGTGCCCCCCGGCAGGGAGGGGAGGAAAAACTGTTTTTT. This gives the protein CAPRQGGEEKLFF.

The chain uses TRBV10-3 and TRBJ2-7; D remains ambiguous. The CDR3 has 13 residues. The germline gives CDR1 ENHRY, CDR2 SYGVKD. The V end was cut by 2 bases, the J end by 2 bases, with 7 bases between. CDR3 in amino acids: CAISERLPYEQYF. CDR3 bases: TGTGCCATCAGTGAGAGGCTTCCCTACGAGCAGTACTTC.

The chain is built from TRBV29-1 and TRBJ2-3; maybe TRBD1 (7 bases). Germline V gene lookup returns CDR1 SQVTM and CDR2 ANQGSEA. This CDR3 region has 14 residues. The germline V and J ends were trimmed by 5 bases and 5 bases, with 17 bases remaining between them. CDR3: CSVCLTGRGDTQYF. In nucleotides, the CDR3 is TGCAGCGTTTGCCTGACAGGGCGGGGAGATACGCAGTATTTT.

This clonotype has only a few counts. The chain couples TRBV7-2 to TRBJ2-7; D uncertain. CDR3 size: 13 residues. Germline assignment: CDR1 SGHTA and CDR2 FQGNSA. Trimming shortened V by 5 bases and J by 6 bases, and 14 bases separated the two germline ends. In DNA, the CDR3 is TGTGCCAGCAGCCCCCAGCTGATAGGCGAGCAGTACTTC. Protein product: CASSPQLIGEQYF.

The CDR3 loop is CSVLPTASANLREYF. CDR3 nucleotide sequence: TGCAGCGTACTCCCAACCGCATCTGCCAACCTGCGGGAGTACTTC. The rearrangement links TRBV29-1 to TRBJ2-7; D might be TRBD2 (5 bases). V lost 6 bases and J lost 11, with 29 bases in between. The germline V gene encodes CDR1 SQVTM and CDR2 ANQGSEA. The CDR3 is made up of 15 amino acids.

The V call is TRBV3-1, the J call TRBJ1-2; 9 bases align to TRBD1. CDR3 length equals 17 residues. Germline trimming cut 2 bases from V and 6 bases from J; bases unmatched to any gene: 13. Germline V gene sequence: CDR1 LGHDT, CDR2 YNNKEL (reference sequence). The CDR3 region has the DNA TGTGCCAGCAGCCAATCTGGGGGACAGGGCATTTCCGATGGCTACACCTTC. It yields the protein CASSQSGGQGISDGYTF.

The CDR3 here is CASSPVGQVTYEQYF. The CDR3 bases are TGTGCCAGCAGCCCAGTGGGACAGGTTACATACGAGCAGTACTTC. The genes are TRBV7-2 and TRBJ2-1, with 8 nucleotides matching TRBD1. The end of the DNA aligns better with TRBJ2-7, so the J call may be wrong. Germline V gene sequence: CDR1 SGHTA, CDR2 FQGNSA. The CDR3 totals 15 residues.

The chain links TRBV9 to TRBJ1-2; 9 positions match TRBD1. The trim removed 4 bases at V and 1 base at J, leaving 5 bases unmatched. Per the germline V gene, CDR1 is SGDLS and CDR2 is YYNGEE. CDR3 length: 15 residues. CDR3 loop: CASSPRTGDNYGYTF. The CDR3 coding sequence is TGTGCCAGCAGCCCCAGGACAGGGGATAACTATGGCTACACCTTC.

The chain joins TRBV6-5 to TRBJ2-5; D unclear. Matching the DNA end better, TRBJ2-7 makes the J call doubtful. The CDR3 runs to 16 residues. In germline, CDR1 is MNHEY, CDR2 SVGAGI. CDR3 protein: CASSYSPVGSSYEQYF. The CDR3 DNA reads as TGTGCCAGCAGTTACTCACCTGTTGGGTCTTCCTACGAGCAGTACTTC.

This clonotype was counted only a few times. The chain joins TRBV12-3 or TRBV12-4 to TRBJ2-1, with 11 bases aligning to TRBD2. J was trimmed by 6 bases and V by 7 bases; bases with no gene match: 5. The CDR3 length is 14 residues. The CDR3 region is CASIPGLAANEQFF. The CDR3 coding sequence is TGTGCCAGCATCCCGGGACTAGCGGCCAATGAGCAGTTCTTC.

In DNA, the CDR3 is TGTGCCAGCAGCGTAGCTACGGGGGGACAGGCGGAATACGAGCAGTACTTC. It yields the protein CASSVATGGQAEYEQYF. The V and J genes are TRBV9 and TRBJ2-7, with D maybe TRBD1 (8 bases). The CDR3 spans 17 residues. V lost 0 bases and J lost 4, with 20 bases in between. Germline V gene lookup returns CDR1 SGDLS and CDR2 YYNGEE.

V is TRBV4-3 and J is TRBJ2-5, with a weak D call TRBD2 (6 bases). TRBJ2-1 explains the end of the DNA better; the J call may be wrong. This CDR3 is 17 amino acids long. In germline, CDR1 is LGHNA, CDR2 YSLEER. Written as DNA, the CDR3 is TGCGCCAGCAGCCAAGATTGGTGGGGACCCGGGAGCAATGAGCAGTTCTTC. Residues: CASSQDWWGPGSNEQFF.

V and J are TRBV12-3 or TRBV12-4 and TRBJ1-4, with D possibly TRBD1 on 6 matching bases. This CDR3 comprises 15 residues. V shed 3 bases and J shed 7 bases, with 15 bases lying between them. CDR3 nucleotide sequence: TGTGCCAGCAGTTTCCGAGGAGGGGGTAGTGAAAAACTGTTTTTT. Encoded protein: CASSFRGGGSEKLFF.

This chain links TRBV27 with TRBJ2-7, with 7 bases lining up with TRBD2. The V gene's germline CDR1 is MNHEY and CDR2 SMNVEV (reference sequence). The CDR3 is made up of 14 amino acids. V lost 5 bases, J lost 6 bases, and 10 bases stayed unmatched. The CDR3 region has the DNA TGTGCCAGCAGTCCCGGGGGGTCAGGCTCCGAGCAGTACTTC. Translating it yields CASSPGGSGSEQYF.

V usage is TRBV4-1 and J usage is TRBJ2-4; 7 bases are a match to TRBD1. The J segment lost 3 bases and the V segment lost 4 bases, leaving 12 bases of the junction unmatched. The CDR3 length is 17 residues. Germline assignment: CDR1 MGHRA and CDR2 YSYEKL. The CDR3 DNA reads TGCGCCAGCAGCCCACTCGACAGGGCTTTTGGCAAAAACATTCAGTACTTC. It specifies CASSPLDRAFGKNIQYF.